A single sample is the source of the 29 T cell receptor beta chains below, sequenced in a study of blood T cell repertoires in COVID-19. Sequenced by immunoSEQ multiplex PCR; TCRdb stores in-frame clones only, minus some. The table records 250,000 to 350,000 clones, 88% of them present only once. The source material was PBMCs or T cells enriched from blood (not recorded which). These receptors originate from a woman aged 45-59 years who had recovered from COVID-19.

This CDR3 is CASSHTTSGRDNEQFF. The CDR3 DNA reads TGTGCCAGCAGCCACACGACTAGCGGGAGGGACAATGAGCAGTTCTTC. The rearrangement uses TRBV4-2 and TRBJ2-1; TRBD2 agrees at 14 bases. V trimming: 3 bases; J trimming: 5 bases; junction bases outside the gene matches: 3. CDR1 and CDR2 (germline): LGHNA, YNFKEQ. CDR3 size: 16 residues.

The chain carries TRBV6-4 and TRBJ2-1; 9 bases agree with TRBD2. Germline V gene sequence: CDR1 MRHNA, CDR2 SNTAGT. The CDR3 is 15 residues long. Unmatched junction bases numbered 9, after V lost 3 bases and J lost 9 bases. The CDR3 DNA reads TGTGCCAGCAGTGAGGAGGGACTAGCACGCAGTGAGCAGTTCTTC. This codes for CASSEEGLARSEQFF.

The chain combines TRBV7-2 with TRBJ2-5; 7 bases line up with TRBD2. V shed 4 bases, J shed 10 bases, and the junction held 6 bases outside the gene matches. CDR3 length: 12 residues. Germline assignment: CDR1 SGHTA and CDR2 FQGNSA. The chain's CDR3 is CASSSYRGDQYF. The CDR3 nucleotides are TGTGCCAGCAGCTCCTACCGGGGGGACCAGTACTTC.

The table lists this clone with a few counts. Other DNA sequences in this sample translate to the same CDR3. The chain combines TRBV19 with TRBJ1-5; D may be TRBD1 (5 bases). Per the germline V gene, CDR1 is LNHDA and CDR2 is SQIVND (reference sequence). CDR3 size: 14 residues. Trimming stripped 5 bases from V and 0 bases from J, with 8 bases between. DNA for the CDR3: TGTGCCAGTAGTGACCAGGGTAGCAATCAGCCCCAGCATTTT. This gives the protein CASSDQGSNQPQHF.

This chain uses TRBV7-3 with TRBJ1-1; D is ambiguous. The CDR3 sequence is 13 residues long. The germline V gene has CDR1 SGHTA and CDR2 FQGTGA. Trimming took 2 bases from V and 6 from J, leaving 10 bases between them. CDR3 sequence: CASSLVGGSEAFF. CDR3 bases: TGTGCCAGCAGCTTAGTTGGAGGGTCTGAAGCTTTCTTT.

The rearrangement joins TRBV7-8 to TRBJ1-3, with D perhaps TRBD1 (6 bases). The germline V and J ends were trimmed by 1 base and 2 bases, with 12 bases remaining between them. The CDR3 spans 16 residues. CDR1 and CDR2 (germline): SGHVS, FQNEAQ. The CDR3 loop is CASSLVGGGAGNTIYF. The DNA for the CDR3 is TGTGCCAGCAGCTTAGTAGGGGGGGGAGCTGGAAACACCATATATTTT.

The V call is TRBV27, the J call TRBJ1-2; no clear D gene. The CDR3 extends over 12 amino acids. Germline V gives CDR1 MNHEY, CDR2 SMNVEV (reference sequence). V gave up 6 bases and J gave up 2 bases, with 7 bases separating them. The CDR3, as DNA: TGTGCCAGCAGAGACAAAAACTATGGCTACACCTTC. It yields the protein CASRDKNYGYTF.

This chain connects TRBV9 to TRBJ2-1, with TRBD2 identical over 8 bases. This CDR3 comprises 15 residues. Germline assignment: CDR1 SGDLS and CDR2 YYNGEE. Trimming at V came to 0 bases and at J to 4 bases, leaving 3 bases not matched to a gene. This CDR3 reads CASSVAGGKYNEQFF. The CDR3 bases are TGTGCCAGCAGCGTAGCGGGAGGGAAATACAATGAGCAGTTCTTC.

V and J are TRBV6-2 or TRBV6-3 and TRBJ2-7, with a weak D call TRBD2 (5 bases). The V and J ends lost 4 bases and 6 bases respectively, with 13 bases between them. Germline CDR1 MNHEY, CDR2 SVGEGT. The CDR3 is 13 residues long. CDR3 protein: CASSFRERSEQYF. In DNA form, the CDR3 reads TGTGCCAGCAGTTTCCGGGAAAGGTCCGAGCAGTACTTC.

This clone was picked up a small number of times. The J gene is TRBJ1-6, the V gene TRBV7-2; a weak D match, TRBD1 (6 bases). The V gene lost 5 bases and the J gene lost 4 bases, with 9 bases spanning the gap. Germline loops: CDR1 SGHTA, CDR2 FQGNSA. The CDR3 is 14 residues long. In DNA form, the CDR3 reads TGTGCCAGCAGCCCACAGGGTTATAATTCACCCCTCCACTTT. It codes for CASSPQGYNSPLHF.

This clone was found once. The chain is built from TRBV27 and TRBJ1-5; possibly TRBD1 for D (6 bases). V gave up 6 bases and J gave up 3 bases, with 18 bases separating them. The CDR3 extends over 16 amino acids. The germline CDR1 and CDR2 sequences are MNHEY and SMNVEV (reference sequence). CDR3 nucleotides: TGTGCCAGCAGGTTAACCTCACAGGGTATCAATCAGCCCCAGCATTTT. This codes for CASRLTSQGINQPQHF.

The chain carries TRBV7-9 and TRBJ1-4, with TRBD1 matching 7 bases. The germline gives CDR1 SEHNR, CDR2 FQNEAQ (reference sequence). J gave up 4 bases and V 1 base, and 6 bases lay outside the gene matches. CDR3 size: 16 residues. The CDR3, as DNA: TGTGCCAGCAGCTTAGGAGACAGGGAAATTAATGAAAAACTGTTTTTT. Amino acid sequence: CASSLGDREINEKLFF.

The V gene is TRBV27, the J gene TRBJ2-2; D possibly corresponds to TRBD1 (6 bases). The CDR3 is made up of 14 amino acids. The germline V and J ends were trimmed by 7 bases and 4 bases, with 13 bases remaining between them. CDR1 is MNHEY, CDR2 SMNVEV, per germline (reference sequence). The DNA for the CDR3 is TGTGCCAGCATGAGGCAGGGGACCACCGGGGAGCTGTTTTTT. It translates to CASMRQGTTGELFF.

The V call is TRBV5-1, the J call TRBJ2-1, with 9 positions matching TRBD1. This CDR3 is 15 amino acids long. Per the germline V gene, CDR1 is SGHRS and CDR2 is YFSETQ. The V segment lost 5 bases and the J segment 7 bases; nucleotides outside the gene matches: 10. The CDR3 spells CASRTGTGSRNEQFF. CDR3 in DNA: TGCGCCAGCAGAACCGGGACAGGGAGTAGGAATGAGCAGTTCTTC.

V gene TRBV27 combines with J gene TRBJ1-1, with unresolved D. Germline V gene lookup returns CDR1 MNHEY and CDR2 SMNVEV (reference sequence). This CDR3 has 15 amino acids. V gave up 6 bases and J gave up 4 bases, with 18 bases separating them. CDR3: CASSKAVGSFTEAFF. CDR3 coding DNA: TGTGCCAGCAGCAAAGCGGTCGGGTCGTTCACTGAAGCTTTCTTT.

This chain uses TRBV14 with TRBJ2-1, with D uncertain. The CDR3 is 13 residues long. Deletions cut 4 bases from V and 10 bases from J, with 14 bases between. Germline CDR1 SGHDN, CDR2 FVKESK. The CDR3 DNA sequence: TGTGCCAGCAGCCCGCTTATCGCGGTGGAGCAGTTCTTC. This sequence encodes CASSPLIAVEQFF.

The chain has TRBV7-2 and TRBJ2-2, with TRBD2 as a possible D gene (5 bases). CDR1 and CDR2 (germline): SGHTA, FQGNSA. The CDR3 spans 15 residues. Deletions cut 0 bases from V and 2 bases from J, with 7 bases between. CDR3 protein: CASSLAGDNTGELFF. The CDR3 nucleotides are TGTGCCAGCAGCTTAGCCGGGGATAACACCGGGGAGCTGTTTTTT.

CDR3 DNA sequence: TGTGCCAGCAGCTTAGCTGGGGCTAGCGGGGGAAATGAGCAGTTCTTC. It translates to CASSLAGASGGNEQFF. The chain recombines TRBV7-2 with TRBJ2-1, with 10 bases lining up with TRBD2. CDR3 size: 16 residues. V was pared by 0 bases and J by 7 bases, with 6 bases of the junction left unmatched. Germline CDR1 and CDR2: SGHTA and FQGNSA. The full variable domain, its missing parts supplied by reference TRBV7-2 and TRBJ2-1, is GAGVSQSPSNKVTEKGKDVELRCDPISGHTALYWYRQSLGQGLEFLIYFQGNSAPDKSGLPSDRFSAERTGGSVSTLTIQRTQQEDSAVYLCASSLAGASGGNEQFFGPGTRLTVL.

V gene TRBV5-4 combines with J gene TRBJ2-5; 10 bases match TRBD2. Per germline, CDR1 SGHNT and CDR2 YYREEE (reference sequence). This CDR3 is 17 amino acids long. After removal of 0 bases from V and 5 bases from J, the junction contained 10 bases not matched to a gene. The CDR3 reads CASSLGPEREGRETQYF. The CDR3 region has the DNA TGTGCCAGCAGCTTGGGGCCGGAGCGGGAGGGCCGGGAGACCCAGTACTTC.

The gene calls are TRBV19 and TRBJ2-2; D unclear. The CDR3 is made up of 13 amino acids. The V gene's germline CDR1 is LNHDA and CDR2 SQIVND (reference sequence). The V gene lost 5 bases and the J gene lost 10 bases, with 14 bases spanning the gap. The CDR3: CASSGSRLAELFF. The CDR3 DNA sequence: TGTGCCAGTAGTGGGTCCAGGCTTGCGGAGCTGTTTTTT. Full variable domain (rest looked up from reference TRBV19 and TRBJ2-2): DGGITQSPKYLFRKEGQNVTLSCEQNLNHDAMYWYRQDPGQGLRLIYYSQIVNDFQKGDIAEGYSVSREKKESFPLTVTSAQKNPTAFYLCASSGSRLAELFFGEGSRLTVL.

The rearrangement links TRBV7-2 to TRBJ2-6; 11 bases are a match to TRBD1. The germline V gene has CDR1 SGHTA and CDR2 FQGNSA. J was trimmed by 1 base and V by 9 bases; bases with no gene match: 11. This CDR3 is 18 amino acids long. The CDR3 DNA sequence: TGTGCCAGGTCGGAGGGACAGGGGGTATTGTCTGGGGCCAACGTCCTGACTTTC. Its protein product is CARSEGQGVLSGANVLTF.

The chain employs TRBV11-3 and TRBJ2-7, with TRBD1 matching 8 bases. The V gene's germline CDR1 is SGHNT and CDR2 YENEEA. J lost 0 bases, V lost 5 bases, and 6 bases had no gene match. The CDR3 loop spans 15 amino acids. The CDR3 sequence: CASSLRTGSSYEQYF. The CDR3 DNA follows: TGTGCCAGCAGCCTTCGGACAGGGAGCTCCTACGAGCAGTACTTC.

The chain couples TRBV5-4 to TRBJ1-4; 9 bases map to TRBD1. V gave up 7 bases and J gave up 3 bases; unmatched junction bases: 1. Looked up from germline, CDR1 is SGHNT and CDR2 is YYREEE (reference sequence). The CDR3 contains 13 residues. DNA for the CDR3: TGTGCCAGCCACAGGGGGCCTAATGAAAAACTGTTTTTT. This translates into CASHRGPNEKLFF.

The chain combines TRBV3-1 (or the pseudogene TRBV3-2) with TRBJ2-2; 8 bases align to TRBD1. J gave up 3 bases and V 6 bases, and 3 bases lay outside the gene matches. Germline values: CDR1 LGHDT, CDR2 YNNKEL (reference sequence). The CDR3 is 14 residues long. The CDR3, as DNA: TGTGCCAGCAGGGACAGGGCAGACACCGGGGAGCTGTTTTTT. Translated: CASRDRADTGELFF.

The chain joins TRBV27 to TRBJ2-1, with 7 bases that match TRBD1. The CDR3 contains 16 residues. Looked up from germline, CDR1 is MNHEY and CDR2 is SMNVEV (reference sequence). With 5 bases clipped from V and 0 bases from J, the junction kept 7 bases outside the gene matches. This chain's CDR3 is CASSPLTGFSYNEQFF. The CDR3 coding sequence is TGTGCCAGCAGTCCCTTGACAGGGTTCTCCTACAATGAGCAGTTCTTC.

The J gene is TRBJ1-2, the V gene TRBV6-1; the D is unclear. The germline CDR1 and CDR2 sequences are MNHNS and SASEGT. V lost 1 base and J lost 7, with 7 bases in between. The CDR3 has 12 amino acids. Here the CDR3 DNA reads TGTGCCAGCAGTGAAGACCGAGGTGGCTACACCTTC. Its translation: CASSEDRGGYTF.

The chain has TRBV25-1 and TRBJ1-2, with 8 bases aligning to TRBD1. CDR1 is MGHDK and CDR2 is SYGVNS in the germline V gene. V dropped 8 bases and J dropped 3; count of bases not matched to a gene: 8. The CDR3 covers 14 residues. The CDR3 coding sequence is TGTGCCAGCGCAGACTCAGGGGGCTACTATGGCTACACCTTC. Amino acids: CASADSGGYYGYTF.

This clone was recorded a few times. J is TRBJ1-2 and V is TRBV28; tentatively, D is TRBD1 (6 bases). V was clipped by 5 bases and J by 7 bases, with 17 bases between them. The CDR3 has 14 amino acids. CDR1 MDHEN and CDR2 SYDVKM come from the germline V gene. CDR3 in DNA: TGTGCCAGCAGTCCGCCGCCCCGGACAGTTGGCTACACCTTC. Protein sequence: CASSPPPRTVGYTF.

For the CDR3, the DNA is TGTGCCAGCAGCTTGCAATCGCGGGATGAGCAGTTCTTC. It yields the protein CASSLQSRDEQFF. The chain joins TRBV5-4 to TRBJ2-1, with a tentative D call TRBD2 (5 bases). The V end was cut by 1 base, the J end by 8 bases, with 10 bases between. Germline CDR1 SGHNT, CDR2 YYREEE (reference sequence). CDR3 length: 13 residues.